Presented here are 31 T cell receptor beta chains from one specimen sequenced in a study of blood T cell repertoires in COVID-19. Data came from immunoSEQ multiplex PCR; TCRdb stores just in-frame clones and leaves some out. This sample has approximately 450,000 clones, with around 88% found just once. Input material: peripheral blood. Receptors originate from a woman between 25 and 40 years old with acute or convalescent COVID-19.

The genes are TRBV29-1 and TRBJ2-5; possible D gene TRBD2, 5 bases. Germline V lookup: CDR1 SQVTM, CDR2 ANQGSEA. The V gene lost 3 bases and the J gene lost 1 base, with 15 bases spanning the gap. This CDR3 has 15 residues. The chain's CDR3 is CSVEKTTRVQETQYF. The DNA of the CDR3 is TGCAGCGTTGAGAAGACTACTAGGGTCCAAGAGACCCAGTACTTC.

In this sample, this clone turned up a few times. The chain uses TRBV6-1 and TRBJ1-1; D is possibly TRBD1 (6 bases). The germline V gene has CDR1 MNHNS and CDR2 SASEGT. V was shortened by 2 bases and J by 3 bases, with 13 bases between the two germline ends. The CDR3 runs to 15 residues. Here the CDR3 reads CASSESGGRYTEAFF. Written as DNA, the CDR3 is TGTGCCAGCAGTGAATCGGGGGGCCGGTACACTGAAGCTTTCTTT.

This chain connects TRBV27 to TRBJ2-7; 9 bases fit TRBD1. The CDR3 loop spans 15 amino acids. V gave up 5 bases and J gave up 3 bases; unmatched junction bases: 8. CDR1 and CDR2 from the germline V gene are MNHEY and SMNVEV (reference sequence). CDR3 bases: TGTGCCAGCAGTCTAACAGGGGGCGGTATCTACGAGCAGTACTTC. Residues: CASSLTGGGIYEQYF.

In this sample, this clone turned up once. This chain joins TRBV19 and TRBJ2-3; 8 bases are shared with TRBD1. The CDR3 has 14 amino acids. Per germline, CDR1 LNHDA and CDR2 SQIVND (reference sequence). V lost 5 bases to trimming and J lost 1 base; unmatched junction nucleotides: 2. For the CDR3, the DNA is TGTGCCAGTAGTGGGGGACAGGGCACAGATACGCAGTATTTT. Translated, it gives CASSGGQGTDTQYF.

V gene TRBV18 combines with J gene TRBJ2-1; the D is unclear. This CDR3 is built from 13 residues. Germline CDR1 KGHSH, CDR2 LQKENI. V was cut by 6 bases and J by 10 bases, with 16 bases left in between. The CDR3 DNA follows: TGTGCCAGCTCCCCTAAAACGAACTCGGAGCAGTTCTTC. It codes for CASSPKTNSEQFF.

The V call is TRBV5-6, the J call TRBJ1-1, with 9 positions matching TRBD1. Trimming at V came to 2 bases and at J to 5 bases, leaving 10 bases not matched to a gene. This CDR3 is built from 16 residues. Germline CDR1 and CDR2: SGHDT and YYEEEE. CDR3 sequence reads: CASSLQLGQGVTEAFF. In DNA form, the CDR3 reads TGTGCCAGCAGCTTACAACTGGGACAGGGTGTAACTGAAGCTTTCTTT.

In its sample, this clone was seen once. The chain uses TRBV5-1 and TRBJ2-5, with TRBD2 matching 8 bases. In germline, CDR1 is SGHRS, CDR2 YFSETQ. The length of the CDR3 is 14 residues. The trim removed 0 bases at V and 5 bases at J, leaving 3 bases unmatched. CDR3 in amino acids: CASSLDASGETQYF. As DNA, the CDR3 is TGCGCCAGCAGCTTGGATGCTAGCGGGGAGACCCAGTACTTC.

The chain couples TRBV20-1 to TRBJ2-1; D call uncertain. The germline gives CDR1 DFQATT, CDR2 SNEGSKA (reference sequence). V was trimmed by 3 bases and J by 5 bases, leaving 20 bases between them. The CDR3 consists of 16 residues. The CDR3 DNA reads as TGCAGTGCTAGTTCAGATGGAGAGGCTTCACACAATGAGCAGTTCTTC. Its translation: CSASSDGEASHNEQFF.

V gene TRBV7-3 combines with J gene TRBJ1-3; possibly TRBD1 for D (6 bases). The CDR3 is 14 amino acids. With 2 bases removed from V and 8 bases from J, the gap between germline ends came to 13 bases. CDR1 and CDR2 from the germline V gene are SGHTA and FQGTGA. CDR3 nucleotides: TGTGCCAGCAGCTTACGAGGGGGAATGGACACCATATATTTT. Amino acid sequence: CASSLRGGMDTIYF.

This chain joins TRBV10-3 and TRBJ2-6; the D gene is possibly TRBD2 (5 bases). Trimming removed 5 bases from V and 4 bases from J, with 9 bases in between. Germline loops: CDR1 ENHRY, CDR2 SYGVKD. The CDR3 length is 14 residues. CDR3 region: CAISYGGGANVLTF. The CDR3 nucleotides are TGTGCCATCAGTTACGGAGGCGGGGCCAACGTCCTGACTTTC.

The gene calls are TRBV5-1 and TRBJ2-1; D gene unclear. Germline values: CDR1 SGHRS, CDR2 YFSETQ. The CDR3 contains 16 residues. V gave up 0 bases and J gave up 4 bases, with 14 bases separating them. The CDR3 region has the DNA TGCGCCAGCAGCTTGGGTCATGCTAGAAGTTACAATGAGCAGTTCTTC. Residues: CASSLGHARSYNEQFF. The variable domain in full, completed from reference TRBV5-1 and TRBJ2-1, reads KAGVTQTPRYLIKTRGQQVTLSCSPISGHRSVSWYQQTPGQGLQFLFEYFSETQRNKGNFPGRFSGRQFSNSRSEMNVSTLELGDSALYLCASSLGHARSYNEQFFGPGTRLTVL.

This rearrangement joins TRBV30 to TRBJ2-3; 12 nucleotides match TRBD1. The CDR3 consists of 16 residues. Germline V gene data show CDR1 as GTSNPN and CDR2 as SVGIG (reference sequence). V lost 7 bases to trimming and J lost 4 bases; unmatched junction nucleotides: 12. The CDR3 nucleotides read TGTGCCTCCTCGGCTCGGGACAGGGGGCGTGCAGATACGCAGTATTTT. This translates into CASSARDRGRADTQYF.

Regarding this clone: Other DNA sequences in this sample translate to the same CDR3. CDR3 region: CASSVAVGETQYF. In DNA, the CDR3 is TGTGCCAGCAGCGTAGCTGTCGGAGAGACCCAGTACTTC. This chain joins TRBV9 and TRBJ2-5; D is uncertain. V lost 0 bases, J lost 4 bases, and 7 bases lay in between. The CDR3 covers 13 residues. Germline V gives CDR1 SGDLS, CDR2 YYNGEE.

The chain joins TRBV28 to TRBJ1-5, with 8 bases identical to TRBD1. The CDR3 consists of 14 residues. Germline CDR1 and CDR2: MDHEN and SYDVKM. Trimming cost V 6 bases and J 0 bases; bases outside gene matches: 1. In DNA, the CDR3 is TGTGCCAGCAGGGGACAGGATAGCAATCAGCCCCAGCATTTT. Translated, it gives CASRGQDSNQPQHF.

The CDR3 loop is CASSFNQRVTDTQYF. The CDR3 region has the DNA TGCGCCAGCAGCTTCAACCAGAGGGTCACAGATACGCAGTATTTT. The rearrangement links TRBV5-1 to TRBJ2-3, with TRBD2 as a possible D gene (5 bases). The germline V gene has CDR1 SGHRS and CDR2 YFSETQ. Trimming removed 2 bases at V and 2 bases at J, with 12 bases between. The CDR3 sequence is 15 residues long.

In its sample, this clone was seen a few times. In nucleotides, the CDR3 is TGTGCCAGCAGCCAGACAGGGAACTATGGCTACACCTTC. It specifies CASSQTGNYGYTF. The gene calls are TRBV3-1 (or the pseudogene TRBV3-2) and TRBJ1-2, with 7 nucleotides matching TRBD1. The CDR3 runs 13 residues. Germline V CDR1 and CDR2: LGHDT, YNNKEL (reference sequence). The V gene end was trimmed by 3 bases and the J gene end by 2 bases; junction bases not matched to a gene: 0.

This clone was observed once. The chain couples TRBV28 to TRBJ2-1; 10 positions agree with TRBD2. The V gene end was trimmed by 3 bases and the J gene end by 7 bases; junction bases not matched to a gene: 9. The CDR3 loop spans 16 amino acids. Germline assignment: CDR1 MDHEN and CDR2 SYDVKM. Written as DNA, the CDR3 is TGTGCCAGCAGTTTTGGGCTAGCGGGGGCGCGAAATGAGCAGTTCTTC. The encoded protein is CASSFGLAGARNEQFF.

The chain joins TRBV6-5 to TRBJ2-7, with 11 bases matching TRBD1. Germline V gene data show CDR1 as MNHEY and CDR2 as SVGAGI. With V trimmed by 6 bases and J by 5 bases, 3 bases remained unmatched. The CDR3 length is 13 residues. The CDR3 region is CASRWDRGDEQYF. As DNA, the CDR3 is TGTGCCAGCAGGTGGGACAGGGGGGACGAGCAGTACTTC.

The chain has TRBV9 and TRBJ1-6, with 7 positions matching TRBD1. The V and J ends lost 2 bases and 7 bases, in that order; junction bases with no gene match: 6. CDR3 size: 15 residues. Looked up from germline, CDR1 is SGDLS and CDR2 is YYNGEE. The CDR3 reads CASSVGPGQNSPLHF. As DNA, the CDR3 is TGTGCCAGCAGCGTTGGTCCGGGACAGAATTCACCCCTCCACTTT.

The genes are TRBV28 and TRBJ1-5; D is undetermined. V shed 1 base and J shed 0 bases, with 7 bases lying between them. CDR1 and CDR2 (germline): MDHEN, SYDVKM. This CDR3 has 15 residues. CDR3 nucleotide sequence: TGTGCCAGCAGTTTATATCAGGTTAGCAATCAGCCCCAGCATTTT. This gives the protein CASSLYQVSNQPQHF. The entire variable domain, with the rest obtained from reference TRBV28 and TRBJ1-5, is as follows: DVKVTQSSRYLVKRTGEKVFLECVQDMDHENMFWYRQDPGLGLRLIYFSYDVKMKEKGDIPEGYSVSREKKERFSLILESASTNQTSMYLCASSLYQVSNQPQHFGDGTRLSIL.

V usage is TRBV5-4 and J usage is TRBJ1-4, with D maybe TRBD1 (6 bases). CDR3 length: 15 amino acids. V lost 5 bases, J lost 4 bases, and 15 bases lay in between. Germline V gives CDR1 SGHNT, CDR2 YYREEE (reference sequence). In nucleotides, the CDR3 is TGTGCCAGCAGTCCCTCTGGGGGCCGTAATGAAAAACTGTTTTTT. This encodes CASSPSGGRNEKLFF.

The V and J genes are TRBV27 and TRBJ1-1; the D gene is possibly TRBD1 (5 bases). The CDR3 has 13 residues. Looked up from germline, CDR1 is MNHEY and CDR2 is SMNVEV (reference sequence). V was clipped by 5 bases and J by 5 bases, with 12 bases between them. This CDR3 reads CASSPGGGTEAFF. The CDR3 DNA reads as TGTGCCAGCAGTCCTGGCGGGGGAACTGAAGCTTTCTTT.

The chain has TRBV13 and TRBJ2-7; a weak D match, TRBD1 (5 bases). Germline lookup yields CDR1 PRHDT and CDR2 FYEKMQ (reference sequence). This CDR3 spans 12 amino acids. Trimming took 2 bases from V and 7 from J, leaving 9 bases between them. CDR3 sequence (DNA): TGTGCCAGCAGCTTACAGCAGGGAGAGCAGTACTTC. It is translated as CASSLQQGEQYF.

The chain joins TRBV5-1 to TRBJ2-2; D is ambiguous. Germline values: CDR1 SGHRS, CDR2 YFSETQ. The CDR3 consists of 13 residues. The V gene lost 6 bases and the J gene lost 7 bases, with 13 bases spanning the gap. The CDR3 loop is CASNSLKRGELFF. CDR3 sequence (DNA): TGCGCCAGCAACTCACTTAAACGCGGGGAGCTGTTTTTT.

Here the CDR3 DNA reads TGTGCCAGCAGAGGACAGCGAGATAGCAATCAGCCCCAGCATTTT. It yields the protein CASRGQRDSNQPQHF. V is TRBV6-5 and J is TRBJ1-5; D may be TRBD1 (6 bases). Germline CDR1 MNHEY, CDR2 SVGAGI. The CDR3 runs 15 residues. V was trimmed by 6 bases and J by 0 bases, leaving 12 bases between them.

The chain has TRBV25-1 and TRBJ1-1, with D maybe TRBD1 (5 bases). The V end was cut by 2 bases, the J end by 7 bases, with 11 bases between. The CDR3 extends over 13 amino acids. CDR1 MGHDK and CDR2 SYGVNS come from the germline V gene. The CDR3 DNA reads TGTGCCAGCAGTGAACTGTTAAGGGGTGAAGCTTTCTTT. This encodes CASSELLRGEAFF.

The V and J genes are TRBV29-1 and TRBJ2-5; TRBD2 agrees at 7 bases. Germline CDR1 is SQVTM and CDR2 is ANQGSEA. V trimming: 7 bases; J trimming: 1 base; junction bases outside the gene matches: 9. There are 14 residues in the CDR3. The CDR3 protein is CSGEGRETQETQYF. CDR3 coding DNA: TGCAGCGGGGAGGGAAGGGAGACCCAAGAGACCCAGTACTTC.

CDR3 region: CASSVIQGRVWFSPLHF. The CDR3 region has the DNA TGTGCCAGTAGCGTCATACAGGGCCGCGTCTGGTTTTCACCCCTCCACTTT. The V and J genes are TRBV19 and TRBJ1-6; tentative D call: TRBD1 (6 bases). Germline lookup yields CDR1 LNHDA and CDR2 SQIVND (reference sequence). V shed 6 bases and J shed 9 bases, with 24 bases lying between them. The CDR3 sequence is 17 residues long. The variable domain in full, completed from reference TRBV19 and TRBJ1-6, reads DGGITQSPKYLFRKEGQNVTLSCEQNLNHDAMYWYRQDPGQGLRLIYYSQIVNDFQKGDIAEGYSVSREKKESFPLTVTSAQKNPTAFYLCASSVIQGRVWFSPLHFGNGTRLTVT.

The chain recombines TRBV19 with TRBJ2-4; D is unresolved. CDR1 and CDR2 from the germline V gene are LNHDA and SQIVND (reference sequence). V was clipped by 0 bases and J by 0 bases, with 21 bases between them. This CDR3 has 20 residues. Written as DNA, the CDR3 is TGTGCCAGTAGTATAGATCTGCGCTCCGGAACAGCCATAGCCAAAAACATTCAGTACTTC. Translating gives CASSIDLRSGTAIAKNIQYF.

The chain has TRBV5-6 and TRBJ2-1; perhaps TRBD2 as D (5 bases). The germline gives CDR1 SGHDT, CDR2 YYEEEE. Trimming removed 0 bases at V and 4 bases at J, with 8 bases between. The CDR3 covers 14 residues. The CDR3 bases are TGTGCCAGCAGCTTGGGGACTGTATACAATGAGCAGTTCTTC. Amino acid sequence: CASSLGTVYNEQFF. Drawing the rest from reference TRBV5-6 and TRBJ2-1, the complete variable domain is DAGVTQSPTHLIKTRGQQVTLRCSPKSGHDTVSWYQQALGQGPQFIFQYYEEEERQRGNFPDRFSGHQFPNYSSELNVNALLLGDSALYLCASSLGTVYNEQFFGPGTRLTVL.

The chain employs TRBV28 and TRBJ2-1; the D gene is possibly TRBD2 (5 bases). The CDR3 totals 14 residues. CDR1 is MDHEN and CDR2 is SYDVKM in the germline V gene. V shed 7 bases and J shed 6 bases, with 16 bases lying between them. CDR3 loop: CASTPPGVRNEQFF. The CDR3 bases are TGTGCCAGCACCCCTCCCGGGGTCCGCAATGAGCAGTTCTTC. The variable domain in full, completed from reference TRBV28 and TRBJ2-1, reads DVKVTQSSRYLVKRTGEKVFLECVQDMDHENMFWYRQDPGLGLRLIYFSYDVKMKEKGDIPEGYSVSREKKERFSLILESASTNQTSMYLCASTPPGVRNEQFFGPGTRLTVL.